This TCR beta chain was captured by sequencing in a study of T cell repertoires in cytomegalovirus infection. A single record per CDR3 protein comes from TCRdb applying MiXCR to the reads. The sample shows hundreds of thousands of distinct CDR3 sequences, approximately 24% of them seen only once. The sequence was obtained from a human donor in good health (CMV status not recorded). Some clones in this sample may be carry-over from other donors' samples. The sample comprised CD8+ T cells from PBMCs.

The CDR3 is CASSEFASTDTQYF. The CDR3 DNA follows: TGCGCCAGCAGTGAGTTCGCTAGCACAGATACGCAGTATTTT. V gene TRBV10-1 combines with J gene TRBJ2-3, with D unresolved. The V gene's germline CDR1 is WNHNN and CDR2 SYGVQD (reference sequence). V lost 1 base, J lost 0 bases, and 5 bases lay in between. The CDR3 contains 14 residues.